These T cell receptor beta chains were read from a single sample in a study of T cell changes during pregnancy in multiple sclerosis. Sequencing used immunoSEQ multiplex PCR; TCRdb keeps in-frame clones, though not all of them. Among roughly 48,000 clones listed, about 92% were seen once. The sample here was CD4+ T cells from peripheral blood mononuclear cells, taken in the second trimester of pregnancy. Source of these receptors: a female donor in good health, enrolled as a control in a pregnancy study. CDR3s leave out the opening cysteine and the closing phenylalanine or tryptophan. Each record gives: V gene, D gene, J gene, CDR3 protein. The D gene is left open where the match is weak.

v_call: TRBV11-2
d_call: NA
j_call: TRBJ1-2
cdr3_aa: ASSSLGAGGLNYGYT

v_call: TRBV6-1
d_call: NA
j_call: TRBJ2-2
cdr3_aa: ASSVLLVATGELF

v_call: TRBV28
d_call: NA
j_call: TRBJ1-6
cdr3_aa: ASSFAPGPSPLH

v_call: TRBV28
d_call: NA
j_call: TRBJ2-7
cdr3_aa: ASSLWDTFYEQY

v_call: TRBV27
d_call: NA
j_call: TRBJ2-7
cdr3_aa: ASSPRTELHSYEQY

v_call: TRBV5-4
d_call: NA
j_call: TRBJ2-7
cdr3_aa: ASSLQIRTAPTYEQY

v_call: TRBV30
d_call: TRBD2
j_call: TRBJ2-5
cdr3_aa: AWTPGTSGFVQTQY

v_call: TRBV2
d_call: NA
j_call: TRBJ1-3
cdr3_aa: ASVDSQYSGNTIY

v_call: TRBV28
d_call: NA
j_call: TRBJ1-2
cdr3_aa: ASSSHDLREGVGYGYT

v_call: TRBV5-1
d_call: NA
j_call: TRBJ1-1
cdr3_aa: ASRSQGSNTEAF

v_call: TRBV5-5
d_call: NA
j_call: TRBJ1-1
cdr3_aa: ASSLLVVMNTEAF

v_call: TRBV7-2
d_call: TRBD2
j_call: TRBJ2-7
cdr3_aa: ASSFSAGLAGDPYEQY

v_call: TRBV7-6
d_call: NA
j_call: TRBJ2-7
cdr3_aa: ASSSDRHSYEQY

v_call: TRBV5-1
d_call: NA
j_call: TRBJ2-2
cdr3_aa: ASKVLGSTGELF

v_call: TRBV7-2
d_call: TRBD2
j_call: TRBJ2-1
cdr3_aa: ASSSGLAGANEQF

v_call: TRBV7-3
d_call: TRBD1
j_call: TRBJ2-2
cdr3_aa: ASSPGQGRTGELF

v_call: TRBV5-1
d_call: TRBD1
j_call: TRBJ2-6
cdr3_aa: ASSQQGNSGANVLT

v_call: TRBV2
d_call: TRBD2
j_call: TRBJ2-3
cdr3_aa: ASRPPGLATDTQY

v_call: TRBV7-9
d_call: TRBD2
j_call: TRBJ2-1
cdr3_aa: ASSPGRLAGIGSNEQF

v_call: TRBV27
d_call: TRBD1
j_call: TRBJ2-7
cdr3_aa: ASSSQGAYEQY

v_call: TRBV2
d_call: TRBD1
j_call: TRBJ1-5
cdr3_aa: ASSSDRVNQPQH

v_call: TRBV18
d_call: NA
j_call: TRBJ2-3
cdr3_aa: ASSPTASSTDTQY

v_call: TRBV4-1
d_call: NA
j_call: TRBJ1-1
cdr3_aa: ASSGQYLRAF

v_call: TRBV27
d_call: NA
j_call: TRBJ2-7
cdr3_aa: ASNPGHLPYEQY

v_call: TRBV28
d_call: NA
j_call: TRBJ1-1
cdr3_aa: ATKGGMNTEAF

v_call: TRBV27
d_call: TRBD2
j_call: TRBJ2-7
cdr3_aa: ASTNLLAGVGHEQY

v_call: TRBV4-1
d_call: NA
j_call: TRBJ2-5
cdr3_aa: ASSQDWSADQETQY

v_call: TRBV2
d_call: NA
j_call: TRBJ2-7
cdr3_aa: ASLRALISYEQY

v_call: TRBV15
d_call: NA
j_call: TRBJ1-3
cdr3_aa: ATSRVRTGNTIY

v_call: TRBV27
d_call: NA
j_call: TRBJ2-7
cdr3_aa: ASSPTTPPGEQY

v_call: TRBV18
d_call: NA
j_call: TRBJ2-6
cdr3_aa: ASSPPGAGANVLT

v_call: TRBV5-6
d_call: NA
j_call: TRBJ1-5
cdr3_aa: ASSLGGGSNQPQH

v_call: TRBV28
d_call: TRBD1
j_call: TRBJ1-5
cdr3_aa: ASSSSGTGYQPQH

v_call: TRBV29-1
d_call: TRBD1
j_call: TRBJ2-3
cdr3_aa: SAGDRVATDTQY

v_call: TRBV28
d_call: TRBD1
j_call: TRBJ1-1
cdr3_aa: ASSSGQGKAF

v_call: TRBV4-1
d_call: NA
j_call: TRBJ2-1
cdr3_aa: ASSPRWLGVVSEQF

v_call: TRBV6-9
d_call: NA
j_call: TRBJ1-5
cdr3_aa: ASSFPSRRGSNQPQH

v_call: TRBV5-4
d_call: TRBD1
j_call: TRBJ1-6
cdr3_aa: ASRYQGAYNSPLH

v_call: TRBV2
d_call: TRBD2
j_call: TRBJ2-5
cdr3_aa: ASSEASGGEETQY

v_call: TRBV4-3
d_call: TRBD1
j_call: TRBJ1-2
cdr3_aa: ASSQETGDYGYT

v_call: TRBV18
d_call: NA
j_call: TRBJ2-1
cdr3_aa: ASSQTGVQF